A single sample gave rise to the 24 T cell receptor beta chains below, sequenced in a study of blood T cell repertoires in COVID-19. Sequenced by immunoSEQ multiplex PCR; TCRdb stores in-frame clones only, minus some. The profile shows 300,000 to 400,000 clones, around 87% of them singletons. The sample taken for sequencing was peripheral blood. The receptors derive from a woman aged 60 to 75 with COVID-19, enrolled during active disease.

V gene TRBV3-1 (or the pseudogene TRBV3-2) combines with J gene TRBJ1-2; D gene uncertain. Deletions cut 0 bases from V and 7 bases from J, with 18 bases between. Germline V gene data show CDR1 as LGHDT and CDR2 as YNNKEL (reference sequence). The CDR3 extends over 16 amino acids. This CDR3 is CASSQDLGGRVFGYTF. For the CDR3, the DNA is TGTGCCAGCAGCCAAGATCTTGGAGGGAGGGTGTTTGGCTACACCTTC.

This CDR3 is CASSLDPGLNTEAFF. CDR3 DNA: TGTGCCAGCAGCTTAGACCCAGGGCTCAACACTGAAGCTTTCTTT. This chain connects TRBV7-3 to TRBJ1-1; D may be TRBD1 (5 bases). The ends were cut back, 2 bases at V and 2 bases at J, with 12 bases in the middle. CDR3 length: 15 residues. The germline CDR1 and CDR2 sequences are SGHTA and FQGTGA.

V is TRBV3-1 (or the pseudogene TRBV3-2) and J is TRBJ1-4; D may be TRBD1 (5 bases). Trimming took off 1 base at V and 7 bases at J, with 10 bases between the two ends. CDR1 and CDR2 (germline): LGHDT, YNNKEL (reference sequence). The CDR3 sequence is 14 residues long. CDR3 bases: TGTGCCAGCAGCCAAGCCGGGGGTGGTGAAAAACTGTTTTTT. Amino acid sequence: CASSQAGGGEKLFF.

In nucleotides, the CDR3 is TGCAGCGCGACATTGAACACTGAAGCTTTCTTT. Amino acids: CSATLNTEAFF. The chain has TRBV29-1 and TRBJ1-1; D is uncertain. Trimming removed 7 bases from V and 0 bases from J, with 6 bases in between. In germline, CDR1 is SQVTM, CDR2 ANQGSEA. The CDR3 totals 11 residues.

The chain links TRBV23-1 to TRBJ2-1; 10 bases align to TRBD1. TRBV23-1 is assigned to the ORF class and has an uncertain function. The CDR3 consists of 16 residues. V lost 3 bases to trimming and J lost 5 bases; unmatched junction nucleotides: 7. CDR3 residues: CASSHCRDRGHNEQFF. CDR3 in DNA: TGCGCCAGCAGTCATTGCCGGGACAGGGGCCACAATGAGCAGTTCTTC.

Remarks on this clone: Other DNA sequences in this sample translate to the same CDR3. In DNA, the CDR3 is TGTGCCAGCAGCCGAGGCCTGAACACTGAAGCTTTCTTT. As protein: CASSRGLNTEAFF. The chain links TRBV14 to TRBJ1-1, with D uncertain. V was shortened by 4 bases and J by 0 bases, with 6 bases between the two germline ends. The CDR3 is 13 residues long. Germline lookup yields CDR1 SGHDN and CDR2 FVKESK.

This clone has a handful of counts. CDR3 sequence reads: CASSLGGGGPSTDTQYF. The CDR3 DNA is TGTGCCAGCAGCTTGGGGGGCGGGGGCCCTAGCACAGATACGCAGTATTTT. V usage is TRBV5-6 and J usage is TRBJ2-3; D possibly corresponds to TRBD2 (7 bases). This CDR3 comprises 17 residues. Trimming took off 0 bases at V and 0 bases at J, with 14 bases between the two ends. Germline V lookup: CDR1 SGHDT, CDR2 YYEEEE.

The chain employs TRBV5-1 and TRBJ2-5, with 11 bases lining up with TRBD1. The ends lost 4 bases at V and 4 bases at J; junction bases unmatched: 12. Per germline, CDR1 SGHRS and CDR2 YFSETQ. This CDR3 is 17 amino acids long. In DNA form, the CDR3 reads TGCGCCAGCAGCGCGATCGCCGGGACAGGGGGTGGAGAGACCCAGTACTTC. It is translated as CASSAIAGTGGGETQYF.

The V gene is TRBV19, the J gene TRBJ2-3, with D hard to call. CDR1 LNHDA and CDR2 SQIVND come from the germline V gene (reference sequence). Trimming removed 6 bases from V and 2 bases from J, with 15 bases in between. The CDR3 contains 15 residues. CDR3 bases: TGTGCCAGTAGGGGCAAGACCCCTAACACAGATACGCAGTATTTT. This codes for CASRGKTPNTDTQYF.

The rearrangement links TRBV7-3 to TRBJ1-5; D is ambiguous. CDR3 size: 13 residues. Deletions cut 5 bases from V and 0 bases from J, with 5 bases between. Germline V gives CDR1 SGHTA, CDR2 FQGTGA. CDR3 protein: CASSGSSNQPQHF. In nucleotides, the CDR3 is TGTGCCAGCAGCGGGAGTAGCAATCAGCCCCAGCATTTT.

The chain is built from TRBV28 and TRBJ2-1, with D possibly matching TRBD1 (6 bases). Germline values: CDR1 MDHEN, CDR2 SYDVKM. The CDR3 spans 16 residues. V gave up 6 bases and J gave up 4 bases, with 19 bases separating them. The CDR3 coding sequence is TGTGCCAGCAGGGACCATTTAGGGGGTGCTTACAATGAGCAGTTCTTC. This sequence encodes CASRDHLGGAYNEQFF.

This clone was picked up many times. The sample has other DNA sequences that encode this CDR3 too. The chain uses TRBV6-5 and TRBJ2-1; 9 positions agree with TRBD1. The CDR3 spans 14 residues. The V and J ends lost 2 bases and 8 bases, in that order; junction bases with no gene match: 4. Germline CDR1 MNHEY, CDR2 SVGAGI. CDR3 coding DNA: TGTGCCAGCAGTTACGGGGGACAGGGAGATGAGCAGTTCTTC. This translates into CASSYGGQGDEQFF.

The rearrangement uses TRBV11-2 and TRBJ2-5, with D uncertain. The CDR3 has 15 amino acids. CDR1 is SGHAT and CDR2 is FQNNGV in the germline V gene. Trimming took off 4 bases at V and 5 bases at J, with 17 bases between the two ends. The DNA of the CDR3 is TGTGCCAGCAGCTCGACCCTAGGCTCACGGGAGACCCAGTACTTC. As protein: CASSSTLGSRETQYF.

This clone appeared once. The chain is built from TRBV9 and TRBJ1-6; no firm D call. This CDR3 region has 15 residues. V was trimmed by 4 bases and J by 7 bases, leaving 15 bases between them. CDR1 and CDR2 from the germline V gene are SGDLS and YYNGEE. CDR3: CASSSGSGRNSPLHF. CDR3 bases: TGTGCCAGCAGCTCGGGATCTGGGAGGAATTCACCCCTCCACTTT.

The chain recombines TRBV5-1 with TRBJ2-3; possible D gene TRBD2, 7 bases. This CDR3 has 16 residues. With 3 bases removed from V and 2 bases from J, the gap between germline ends came to 16 bases. CDR1 is SGHRS, CDR2 YFSETQ, per germline. This chain's CDR3 is CASSYYGGRDTDTQYF. CDR3 bases: TGCGCCAGCAGCTATTACGGGGGGCGCGACACAGATACGCAGTATTTT. The whole variable domain, filled in from reference TRBV5-1 and TRBJ2-3, reads KAGVTQTPRYLIKTRGQQVTLSCSPISGHRSVSWYQQTPGQGLQFLFEYFSETQRNKGNFPGRFSGRQFSNSRSEMNVSTLELGDSALYLCASSYYGGRDTDTQYFGPGTRLTVL.

The V gene is TRBV11-2, the J gene TRBJ2-7; 8 bases map to TRBD2. The ends lost 7 bases at V and 8 bases at J; junction bases unmatched: 7. The CDR3 consists of 12 residues. The V gene's germline CDR1 is SGHAT and CDR2 FQNNGV. The CDR3 loop reads CASTVGGDKQYF. The CDR3 region has the DNA TGTGCCAGCACCGTCGGGGGGGATAAGCAGTACTTC.

The J gene is TRBJ1-2, the V gene TRBV19; TRBD1 might be the D (5 bases). The V gene's germline CDR1 is LNHDA and CDR2 SQIVND (reference sequence). The CDR3 is made up of 15 amino acids. With 3 bases removed from V and 5 bases from J, the gap between germline ends came to 16 bases. CDR3 sequence: CASSMGGRWWYGYTF. Here the CDR3 DNA reads TGTGCCAGTAGTATGGGGGGACGCTGGTGGTATGGCTACACCTTC. Variable domain in full (rest from reference TRBV19 and TRBJ1-2): DGGITQSPKYLFRKEGQNVTLSCEQNLNHDAMYWYRQDPGQGLRLIYYSQIVNDFQKGDIAEGYSVSREKKESFPLTVTSAQKNPTAFYLCASSMGGRWWYGYTFGSGTRLTVV.

This chain joins TRBV12-5 and TRBJ2-3; D is undetermined. Germline CDR1 is LGHNT and CDR2 is FRNRAP. CDR3 length equals 15 residues. V lost 8 bases to trimming and J lost 0 bases, with 15 bases between them. This chain's CDR3 is CASSVGRYSTDTQYF. The CDR3 DNA follows: TGTGCTAGTTCCGTTGGGCGATATAGCACAGATACGCAGTATTTT.

Concerning this clone: Additional DNA sequences in this sample encode the identical CDR3. This rearrangement joins TRBV30 to TRBJ1-5; TRBD1 might be the D (5 bases). The V and J ends lost 0 bases and 7 bases respectively, with 10 bases between them. This CDR3 has 13 residues. Germline CDR1 reads GTSNPN; CDR2 reads SVGIG (reference sequence). In DNA, the CDR3 is TGTGCCTGGAGTGTAAGGGGCGCGCAGCCCCAGCATTTT. Its translation is CAWSVRGAQPQHF.

The chain couples TRBV11-2 to TRBJ1-1, with 10 positions matching TRBD1. CDR1 and CDR2 from the germline V gene are SGHAT and FQNNGV. Trimming removed 2 bases from V and 0 bases from J; junction bases left unmatched: 6. This CDR3 comprises 17 residues. CDR3 protein: CASSLPDRGPLNTEAFF. The CDR3 DNA is TGTGCCAGCAGCTTACCCGACAGGGGGCCACTGAACACTGAAGCTTTCTTT.

The chain carries TRBV6-6 and TRBJ2-3; 7 bases match TRBD1. Germline V CDR1 and CDR2: MNHNY, SVGAGI (reference sequence). V shed 6 bases, J shed 4 bases, and the junction held 7 bases outside the gene matches. The CDR3 totals 14 residues. This chain's CDR3 is CASSPRQGADTQYF. For the CDR3, the DNA is TGTGCCAGCAGCCCACGGCAGGGGGCAGATACGCAGTATTTT.

The rearrangement links TRBV27 to TRBJ1-2; TRBD1 agrees at 9 bases. The V gene end was trimmed by 9 bases and the J gene end by 5 bases; junction bases not matched to a gene: 13. From germline, CDR1 is MNHEY and CDR2 SMNVEV (reference sequence). This CDR3 is built from 15 residues. CDR3: CASLLDRGGRYGYTF. Written as DNA, the CDR3 is TGTGCCAGTTTATTGGACAGGGGAGGTAGGTATGGCTACACCTTC.

The chain couples TRBV6-5 to TRBJ2-1; TRBD2 might be the D (5 bases). The CDR3 sequence is 13 residues long. The V gene lost 5 bases and the J gene lost 7 bases, with 12 bases spanning the gap. The V gene's germline CDR1 is MNHEY and CDR2 SVGAGI. The CDR3 nucleotides are TGTGCCAGCAGTCCCAAACTAGAAAATGAGCAGTTCTTC. It translates to CASSPKLENEQFF.

This chain joins TRBV18 and TRBJ1-3, with a possible D match to TRBD1 (5 bases). V was shortened by 3 bases and J by 0 bases, with 15 bases between the two germline ends. Germline lookup yields CDR1 KGHSH and CDR2 LQKENI. This CDR3 has 17 amino acids. CDR3 DNA: TGTGCCAGCTCACCGGGGACTCACGTCCTCTCTGGAAACACCATATATTTT. It is translated as CASSPGTHVLSGNTIYF.